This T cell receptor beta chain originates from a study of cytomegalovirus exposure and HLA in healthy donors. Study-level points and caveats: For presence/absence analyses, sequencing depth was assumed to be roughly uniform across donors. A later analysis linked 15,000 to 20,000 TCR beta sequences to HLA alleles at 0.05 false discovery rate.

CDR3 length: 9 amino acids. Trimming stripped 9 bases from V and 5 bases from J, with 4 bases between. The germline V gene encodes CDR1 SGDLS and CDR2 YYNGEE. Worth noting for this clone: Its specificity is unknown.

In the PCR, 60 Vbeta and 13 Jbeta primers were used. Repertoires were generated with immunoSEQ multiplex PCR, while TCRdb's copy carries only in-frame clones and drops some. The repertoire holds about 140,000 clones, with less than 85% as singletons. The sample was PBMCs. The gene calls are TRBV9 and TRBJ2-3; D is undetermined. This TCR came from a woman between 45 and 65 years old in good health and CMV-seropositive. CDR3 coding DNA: TGTGCCACTTTAGATACGCAGTATTTT. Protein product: CATLDTQYF.